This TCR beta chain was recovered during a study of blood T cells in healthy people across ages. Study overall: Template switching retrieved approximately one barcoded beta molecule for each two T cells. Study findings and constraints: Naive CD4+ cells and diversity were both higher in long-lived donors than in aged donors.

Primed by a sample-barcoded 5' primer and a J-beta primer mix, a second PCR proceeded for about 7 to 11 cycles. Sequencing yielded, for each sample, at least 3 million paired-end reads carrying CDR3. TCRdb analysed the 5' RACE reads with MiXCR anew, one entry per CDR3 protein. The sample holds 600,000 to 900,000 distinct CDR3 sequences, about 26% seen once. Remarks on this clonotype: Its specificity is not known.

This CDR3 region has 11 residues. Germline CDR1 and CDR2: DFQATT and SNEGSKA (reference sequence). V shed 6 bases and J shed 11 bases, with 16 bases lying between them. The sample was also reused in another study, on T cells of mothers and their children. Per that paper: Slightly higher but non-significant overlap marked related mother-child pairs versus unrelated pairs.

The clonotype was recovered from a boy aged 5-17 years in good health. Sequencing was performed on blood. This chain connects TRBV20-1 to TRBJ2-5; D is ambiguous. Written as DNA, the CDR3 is TGCAGTGCCGCGAGGACGGTGGAGCAGTACTTC. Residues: CSAARTVEQYF.